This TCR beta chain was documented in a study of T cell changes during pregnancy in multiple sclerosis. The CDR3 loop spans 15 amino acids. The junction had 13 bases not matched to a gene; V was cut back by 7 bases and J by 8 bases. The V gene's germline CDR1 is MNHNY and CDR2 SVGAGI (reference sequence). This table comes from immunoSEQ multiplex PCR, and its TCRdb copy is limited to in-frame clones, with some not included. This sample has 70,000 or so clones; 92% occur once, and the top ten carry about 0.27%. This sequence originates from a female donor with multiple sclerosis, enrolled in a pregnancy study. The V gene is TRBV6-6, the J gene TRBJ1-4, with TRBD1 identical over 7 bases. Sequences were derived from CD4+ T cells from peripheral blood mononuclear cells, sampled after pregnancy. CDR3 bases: TGTGCCAGCACTTATAGACAGGGACCTCCAGAAAAACTGTTTTTT. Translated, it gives CASTYRQGPPEKLFF.